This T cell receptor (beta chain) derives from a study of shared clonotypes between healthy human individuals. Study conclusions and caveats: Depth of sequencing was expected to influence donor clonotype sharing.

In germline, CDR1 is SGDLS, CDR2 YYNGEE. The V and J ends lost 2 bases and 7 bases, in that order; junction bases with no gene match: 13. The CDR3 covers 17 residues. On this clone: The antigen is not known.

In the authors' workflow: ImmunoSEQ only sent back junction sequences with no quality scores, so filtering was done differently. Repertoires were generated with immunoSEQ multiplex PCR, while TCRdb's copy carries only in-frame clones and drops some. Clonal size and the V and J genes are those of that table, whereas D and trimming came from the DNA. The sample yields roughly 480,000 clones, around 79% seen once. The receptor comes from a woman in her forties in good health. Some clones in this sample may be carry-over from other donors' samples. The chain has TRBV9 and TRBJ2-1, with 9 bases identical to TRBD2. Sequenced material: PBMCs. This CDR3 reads CASSVSGGLAGPNEQFF. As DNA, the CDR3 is TGTGCCAGCAGCGTCTCTGGTGGGCTAGCGGGACCTAATGAGCAGTTCTTC.